This T cell receptor (beta chain) is drawn from a study of blood T cell repertoires in COVID-19. Study-wide background: T cells, B-cell-depleted T cells, or PBMCs provided the cDNA or gDNA that served as material.

Sequencing was performed with immunoSEQ multiplex PCR; in TCRdb, only in-frame clones are kept and a portion is missing. The table has hundreds of thousands of clones, about 89% seen once; the top ten hold about 2.3%. The origin of this receptor is a woman aged 55-70 years with COVID-19, enrolled during active disease. The sample comprised peripheral blood.

The DNA of the CDR3 is TGTGCCAGCAGCCGACTTGGCACAGATACGCAGTATTTT. It is translated as CASSRLGTDTQYF. The chain has TRBV7-2 and TRBJ2-3; the D is unclear. The CDR3 has 13 amino acids. V lost 5 bases, J lost 1 base, and 7 bases lay in between. Germline CDR1 and CDR2: SGHTA and FQGNSA.